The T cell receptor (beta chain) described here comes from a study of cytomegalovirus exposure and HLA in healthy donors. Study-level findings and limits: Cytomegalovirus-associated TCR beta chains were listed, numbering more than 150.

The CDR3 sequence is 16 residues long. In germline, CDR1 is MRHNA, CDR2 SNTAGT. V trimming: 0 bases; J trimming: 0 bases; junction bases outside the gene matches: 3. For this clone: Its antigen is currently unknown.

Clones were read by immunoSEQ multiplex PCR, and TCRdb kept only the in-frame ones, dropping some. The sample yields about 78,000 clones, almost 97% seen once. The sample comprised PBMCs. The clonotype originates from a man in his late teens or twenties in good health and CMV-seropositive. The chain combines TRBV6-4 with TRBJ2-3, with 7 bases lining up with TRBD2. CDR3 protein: CASSDSASGSTDTQYF. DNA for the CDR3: TGTGCCAGCAGTGACTCGGCTAGCGGTAGCACAGATACGCAGTATTTT.